This paragraph covers one T cell receptor (beta chain) sequence. Its binding antigen is unknown. No much larger clone exists at a distance of one base, and base qualities are not known. The sample belongs to a study of vaccination and CD4 T cells after COVID-19 (dated by TCRdb to the early 2020s). Some background on the complete study: Convalescent patients had a positive SARS-CoV-2 result on nasal swab PCR, and of these patients, some 10 had mild disease and one had severe disease. Post-vaccine blood samples were taken a median of about 77 days after the second vaccine dose, with a range of roughly 13 to 250 days. For stimulating the cultures, overlapping spike peptide pools were used, derived from SARS-CoV-2 as well as from the common cold coronaviruses HCoV-NL63, HCoV-OC43 and HCoV-229E. In over 8 COVID-19 convalescent patients and a few infection-naive healthy vaccine recipients, researchers compared the spike-specific CD4+ TCR repertoire from before mRNA vaccination with the repertoire from after. The convalescent cohort comprised six males and four females, including two Hispanic individuals, seven Caucasians, two Asians and one multiracial person. Participants got two doses of the Pfizer-BioNTech BNT162b2 vaccine (n=8) or two doses of the Moderna mRNA-1273 vaccine (n=2). Post-COVID blood samples from convalescent patients were collected a median of around 110 days after diagnosis, with a range of 35 to 161 days. Control cultures received a CEFX viral epitope pool as the positive control, an HIV-1 Nef peptide pool as the negative control, or no peptide. General study outcomes and caveats: Only a relatively small number of convalescent patients were included in the study, and early timepoints following natural infection were not analyzed. Nearly all vaccine-specific clones in convalescent patients (304 of 307) were mono-reactive for SARS-CoV-2 spike rather than cross-reactive with common cold coronaviruses. Although the median number of SARS-CoV-2-reactive clonotypes went up from roughly 19 after infection to 38 after vaccination, the increase was not significant. Among convalescent patients, a median roughly 90% of the SARS-CoV-2-reactive clones seen after vaccination appeared only after vaccination, which suggests priming specific to the vaccine.

Library generation was performed with PCR. At the Johns Hopkins FTIC core, DNA from the cultured CD4+ T cells underwent TCR sequencing with the Oncomine TCR Beta short-read assay. The QIAamp micro DNA kit was used to extract genomic DNA from the cultured CD4+ T cells. The Oncomine TCR Beta libraries from cultured CD4+ T cells were pooled using unique dual indexes and then sequenced on an Illumina iSeq 100. The paper's data handling went like this. Non-productive sequences were removed, and CDR3s that did not start with C, did not end with F or W, or were shorter than 7 amino acids were discarded. The MANAFEST web application was used to identify antigen-specific clonotypes by comparing peptide-stimulated wells against reference wells and other culture wells. For a clone to be called positive, the clone needed an FDR below 0.05, an odds ratio above 5, and a productive frequency above 0.1% in at least two of three replicate wells. A clonotype was classed as cross-reactive if the clonotype showed significant expansion both in SARS-CoV-2 spike wells and in at least one common cold coronavirus spike condition. CDR3 homology was assessed with Levenshtein distances (stringdist) and unrooted phylogenetic trees (ape) in R version 3.6.1. Starting from the raw public reads, TCRdb applied fastp trimming at Q25, assembled clones with MiXCR and retained in-frame beta chains. Rows are unified per CDR3 protein, each entry keeping the most common DNA and genes. What appears here as the V and J calls and clone size reflects TCRdb's work, not the paper's. This sample holds 14,000 to 15,000 distinct CDR3 sequences; around 53% were observed only once. About an eighth of the sample comes from the top ten.

Including the terminal cysteine and phenylalanine, the CDR3 comprises 13 residues. Only the CDR3 portion is preserved as DNA: 39 bases, with reading frame beginning at the first base. The germline V gene encodes CDR1 SGHNT and CDR2 YENEEA. Between the V and J ends, shortened by 4 bases and 7 bases respectively, the junction contains 13 bases. According to the study, the label for this sample's treatment or condition signals: approximately 9-day PBMC culture with coronavirus spike peptide pools or control peptides (ViraFEST assay). The study used the ViraFEST assay, which expanded antigen-specific T cells with peptide pools and then identified expanded clonotypes by TCR sequencing. Positive SARS-CoV-2 PCR tests in the convalescent patients dated from March to December 2020, before Alpha, Beta and Delta variants emerged in the United States. Each well held two million PBMCs cultured with approximately 9.1 ug/ml peptide pools in IMDM containing approximately 5% human AB serum and 8 to 10 IU/ml IL-2. Half of the culture medium was replaced with fresh IL-2-containing medium on days 3 and 7. After less than 12 days of culture, CD4+ T cells were isolated by negative selection using the EasySep CD4+ T cell isolation kit. Ficoll-Paque Plus gradient centrifugation was used to isolate PBMCs from whole blood, and the isolated PBMCs were then either used fresh or cryopreserved at -140C. Each culture condition was generally run in triplicate wells.

This receptor chain uses TRBV11-3 and TRBJ1-1; D gene: possibly TRBD1, on 6 matching bases. The TCR sequence derives from a human donor who had recovered from COVID-19. The sample consisted of CD4+ T cells from blood, cultured in vitro. The nucleotide sequence reads TGTGCCAGCAGCTCATCGGACAGCCATGAAGCTTTCTTT. The encoded protein is CASSSSDSHEAFF.